What follows are 14 T cell receptor beta chains derived from one specimen sequenced in a study of control samples from healthy donors and cancer patients. Sequenced by immunoSEQ multiplex PCR; TCRdb stores in-frame clones only, minus some. The sample lists 100,000 to 120,000 clones, around 80% seen once, with 6.5% in the top ten. The sample taken for sequencing was blood. These receptors were taken from a young man in good health.

This chain joins TRBV7-9 and TRBJ1-4; TRBD1 matches at 8 bases. The CDR3 covers 14 residues. Germline lookup yields CDR1 SEHNR and CDR2 FQNEAQ (reference sequence). The V and J ends lost 2 bases and 8 bases, in that order; junction bases with no gene match: 4. This chain's CDR3 is CASSLSTGEEKLFF. The CDR3 region has the DNA TGTGCCAGCAGCTTATCGACAGGGGAAGAAAAACTGTTTTTT.

J is TRBJ1-1 and V is TRBV7-8; D uncertain. With 2 bases removed from V and 0 bases from J, the gap between germline ends came to 7 bases. CDR1 and CDR2 (germline): SGHVS, FQNEAQ. CDR3 size: 14 residues. CDR3 residues: CASSLYVMNTEAFF. The CDR3 DNA reads TGTGCCAGCAGCTTATACGTGATGAACACTGAAGCTTTCTTT.

The rearrangement joins TRBV7-8 to TRBJ2-1, with TRBD2 matching 9 bases. Germline V gene lookup returns CDR1 SGHVS and CDR2 FQNEAQ. CDR3 length equals 17 residues. V shed 3 bases, J shed 4 bases, and the junction held 10 bases outside the gene matches. The CDR3 DNA reads as TGTGCCAGCAGCTTTCGGGCGGGGGGGCCAGTGTACAATGAGCAGTTCTTC. Residues: CASSFRAGGPVYNEQFF.

This rearrangement joins TRBV2 to TRBJ2-3, with 11 bases matching TRBD2. Germline-derived CDR1 and CDR2 are SNHLY and FYNNEI. The V and J ends lost 8 bases and 3 bases, in that order; junction bases with no gene match: 10. The CDR3 consists of 16 residues. CDR3 residues: CASGPGLAVKTDTQYF. CDR3 in DNA: TGTGCCAGCGGCCCGGGACTAGCGGTTAAGACAGATACGCAGTATTTT.

The rearrangement joins TRBV6-1 to TRBJ2-7; D uncertain. This CDR3 is built from 12 residues. V shed 2 bases and J shed 6 bases, with 8 bases lying between them. CDR1 is MNHNS and CDR2 is SASEGT in the germline V gene. The CDR3 protein is CASSEFPAEQYF. The CDR3 DNA sequence: TGTGCCAGCAGTGAATTCCCGGCCGAGCAGTACTTC.

A single count supports this clone. The V and J genes are TRBV12-3 or TRBV12-4 and TRBJ1-3; D not resolved. The CDR3 length is 13 residues. Trimming stripped 6 bases from V and 4 bases from J, with 10 bases between. The CDR3 nucleotides are TGTGCCAGCAGAGGAACGGGGGGAAACACCATATATTTT. The encoded protein is CASRGTGGNTIYF.

With respect to this clone: A junction end diverges from the germline sequence, so it may reflect a read error. This chain connects TRBV7-6 to TRBJ1-5; 7 positions agree with TRBD1. The CDR3 runs to 13 residues. The germline CDR1 and CDR2 sequences are SGHVS and FNYEAQ. This CDR3 is CASSLAGGQPQHF. In nucleotides, the CDR3 is TGTGCCAGCAGCCTAGCAGGGGGGCAGCCCCAGCATTTT.

The genes are TRBV13 and TRBJ1-1, with D hard to call. Trimming took 2 bases from V and 6 from J, leaving 16 bases between them. Germline assignment: CDR1 PRHDT and CDR2 FYEKMQ (reference sequence). The CDR3 sequence is 15 residues long. CDR3 in DNA: TGTGCCAGCAGCTTACTCGGCGGTTTCGGGGCTGAAGCTTTCTTT. It specifies CASSLLGGFGAEAFF.

This clone has just one count. V and J are TRBV6-5 and TRBJ1-1, with D unclear. The CDR3 extends over 13 amino acids. V shed 3 bases and J shed 9 bases, with 14 bases lying between them. Germline V gene sequence: CDR1 MNHEY, CDR2 SVGAGI. CDR3 DNA sequence: TGTGCCAGCAGTTATAGGTCCGAAACTAAAGCTTTCTTT. Protein sequence: CASSYRSETKAFF.

V is TRBV28 and J is TRBJ1-2; 10 bases are shared with TRBD1. The CDR3 extends over 16 amino acids. V dropped 5 bases and J dropped 5; count of bases not matched to a gene: 11. Per the germline V gene, CDR1 is MDHEN and CDR2 is SYDVKM. The chain's CDR3 is CASSTGSTGGGYGYTF. The CDR3 nucleotides are TGTGCCAGCAGTACTGGCTCGACAGGGGGCGGGTATGGCTACACCTTC.

In regard to this clone: Other DNA sequences in this sample translate to the same CDR3. The J gene is TRBJ2-7, the V gene TRBV19; perhaps TRBD1 as D (5 bases). CDR1 is LNHDA and CDR2 is SQIVND in the germline V gene (reference sequence). The CDR3 contains 13 residues. V was cut by 5 bases and J by 3 bases, with 11 bases left in between. CDR3 amino acids: CASSVTQGYEQYF. The CDR3 nucleotides are TGTGCCAGTAGTGTAACTCAGGGCTACGAGCAGTACTTC. The full variable domain, in which reference TRBV19 and TRBJ2-7 provide the parts outside the CDR3, is DGGITQSPKYLFRKEGQNVTLSCEQNLNHDAMYWYRQDPGQGLRLIYYSQIVNDFQKGDIAEGYSVSREKKESFPLTVTSAQKNPTAFYLCASSVTQGYEQYFGPGTRLTVT.

The chain is built from TRBV25-1 and TRBJ1-3; TRBD1 aligns across 10 bases. Germline V gives CDR1 MGHDK, CDR2 SYGVNS. The CDR3 extends over 12 amino acids. Germline trimming cut 4 bases from V and 13 bases from J; bases unmatched to any gene: 4. The CDR3 protein is CASSGDRGRIYF. The CDR3 DNA follows: TGTGCCAGCAGTGGGGACAGGGGTCGGATATATTTT.

The V call is TRBV2, the J call TRBJ1-2; perhaps TRBD1 as D (5 bases). V dropped 8 bases and J dropped 4 bases, with 20 bases sitting between them. The CDR3 has 15 residues. Germline assignment: CDR1 SNHLY and CDR2 FYNNEI. The CDR3 loop is CASGEVQAILYGYTF. As DNA, the CDR3 is TGTGCCAGCGGGGAAGTACAGGCTATACTCTATGGCTACACCTTC.

The gene calls are TRBV27 and TRBJ1-1, with no clear D. Germline loops: CDR1 MNHEY, CDR2 SMNVEV (reference sequence). There are 13 residues in the CDR3. Trimming pared 6 bases from V and 0 bases from J, leaving 8 bases between. The CDR3 nucleotides read TGTGCCAGCAGCCCAACAGTGAACACTGAAGCTTTCTTT. It translates to CASSPTVNTEAFF.